This TCR beta chain was retrieved from a study of shared clonotypes between healthy human individuals. Study-wide context: A donor's plate count was three for CD4 naive and three for CD4 memory; CD8 naive had two and CD8 memory one.

Concerning this clone: Other DNA sequences in this sample translate to the same CDR3.

There were no recent acute infections or vaccinations among the donors, who were healthy HIV-negative adults. CD4+ cells were split into CD45RA+ naive and CD45RA-negative memory subsets. The J segment lost 4 bases and the V segment lost 0 bases, leaving 1 base of the junction unmatched. The CDR3 is 14 amino acids. Germline V gives CDR1 SGHRS, CDR2 YFSETQ. Per the original data handling: ImmunoSEQ junction-only sequences lacked quality scores, so their filtering differed. The data were produced by immunoSEQ multiplex PCR, yet TCRdb's version contains in-frame clones alone and is incomplete. Clone size and the V and J calls come from that table; the DNA yielded D and trimming. The table records 2.3 million or so clones, more than 80% of them present only once.

The receptor was derived from a man aged 18 to 35 in good health. Some clones in this sample may be carry-over from other donors' samples. The chain combines TRBV5-1 with TRBJ2-5, with TRBD2 identical over 9 bases. The sample taken for sequencing was naive CD4+ T cells from PBMCs. Subset meaning: CD45RA+ positively selected. CDR3: CASSLEAGGETQYF. Written as DNA, the CDR3 is TGCGCCAGCAGCTTGGAAGCGGGGGGAGAGACCCAGTACTTC.